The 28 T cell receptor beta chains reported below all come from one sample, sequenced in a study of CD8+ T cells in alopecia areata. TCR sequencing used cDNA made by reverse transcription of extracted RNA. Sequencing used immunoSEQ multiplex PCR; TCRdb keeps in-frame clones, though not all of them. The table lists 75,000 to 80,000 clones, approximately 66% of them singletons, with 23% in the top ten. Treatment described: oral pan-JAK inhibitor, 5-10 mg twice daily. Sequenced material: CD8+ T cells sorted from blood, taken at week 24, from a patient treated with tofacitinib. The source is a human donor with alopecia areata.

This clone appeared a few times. The CDR3 nucleotides are TGTGCCAGCAGTTTAAACCCCCAAGAGACCCAGTACTTC. It yields the protein CASSLNPQETQYF. This sequence joins TRBV28 and TRBJ2-5; D is unclear. Per the germline V gene, CDR1 is MDHEN and CDR2 is SYDVKM. V shed 2 bases and J shed 1 base, with 5 bases lying between them. The CDR3 sequence is 13 residues long.

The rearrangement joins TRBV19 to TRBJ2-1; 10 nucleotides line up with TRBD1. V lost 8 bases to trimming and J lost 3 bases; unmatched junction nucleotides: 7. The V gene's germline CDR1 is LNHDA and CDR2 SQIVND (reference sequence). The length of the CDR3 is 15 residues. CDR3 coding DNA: TGTGCCAGTCGACCGAGGACAGGGGGCTACAATGAGCAGTTCTTC. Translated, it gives CASRPRTGGYNEQFF.

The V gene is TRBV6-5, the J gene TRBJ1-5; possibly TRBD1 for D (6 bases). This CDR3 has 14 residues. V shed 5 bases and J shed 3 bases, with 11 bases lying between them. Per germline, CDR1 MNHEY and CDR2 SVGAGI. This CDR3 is CASSPGVNNQPQHF. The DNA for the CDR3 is TGTGCCAGCAGTCCAGGGGTGAACAATCAGCCCCAGCATTTT.

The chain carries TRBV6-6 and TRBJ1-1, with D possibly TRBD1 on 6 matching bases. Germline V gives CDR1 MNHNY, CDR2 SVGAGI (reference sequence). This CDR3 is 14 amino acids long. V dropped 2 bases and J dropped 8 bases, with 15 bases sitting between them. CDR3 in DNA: TGTGCCAGCAGTTACCACTTGGGGGCTCCCGAAGCTTTCTTT. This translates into CASSYHLGAPEAFF.

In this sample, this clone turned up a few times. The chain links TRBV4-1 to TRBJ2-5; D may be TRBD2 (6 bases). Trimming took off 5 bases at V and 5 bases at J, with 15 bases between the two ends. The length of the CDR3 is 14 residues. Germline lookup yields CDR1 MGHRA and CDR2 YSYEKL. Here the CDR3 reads CASSSQGAGETQYF. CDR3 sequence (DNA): TGCGCCAGCAGCTCTCAAGGGGCGGGGGAGACCCAGTACTTC.

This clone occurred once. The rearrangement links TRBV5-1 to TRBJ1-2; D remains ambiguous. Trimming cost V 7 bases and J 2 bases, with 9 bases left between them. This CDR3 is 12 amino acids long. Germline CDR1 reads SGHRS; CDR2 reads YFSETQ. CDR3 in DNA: TGCGCCAGCGCGGAAACAAACTATGGCTACACCTTC. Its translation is CASAETNYGYTF.

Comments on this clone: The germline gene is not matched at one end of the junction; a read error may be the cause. In DNA, the CDR3 is TGCAGTGCGAGAGGAGGGTATGGCTACACCTTC. This translates into CSARGGYGYTF. The chain is built from TRBV20-1 and TRBJ1-2; D remains unclear. CDR1 and CDR2 from the germline V gene are DFQATT and SNEGSKA (reference sequence). CDR3 length: 11 residues.

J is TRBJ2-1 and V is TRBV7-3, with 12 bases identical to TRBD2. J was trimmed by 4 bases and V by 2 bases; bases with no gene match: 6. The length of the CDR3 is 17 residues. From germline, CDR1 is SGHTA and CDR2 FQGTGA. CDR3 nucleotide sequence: TGTGCCAGCAGCTTAGGACTAGCGGGGCGAGATTACAATGAGCAGTTCTTC. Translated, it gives CASSLGLAGRDYNEQFF.

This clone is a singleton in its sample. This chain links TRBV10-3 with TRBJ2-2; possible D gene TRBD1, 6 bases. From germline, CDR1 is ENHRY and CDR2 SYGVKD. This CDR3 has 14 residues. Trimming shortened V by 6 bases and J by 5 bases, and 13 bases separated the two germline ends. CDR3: CAISQTGPTGELFF. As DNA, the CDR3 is TGTGCCATCAGCCAGACAGGACCTACCGGGGAGCTGTTTTTT.

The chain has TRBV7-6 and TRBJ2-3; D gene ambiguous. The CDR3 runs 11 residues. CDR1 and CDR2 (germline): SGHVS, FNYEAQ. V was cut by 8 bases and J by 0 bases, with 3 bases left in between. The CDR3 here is CASGSTDTQYF. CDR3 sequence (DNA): TGTGCCAGCGGCAGCACAGATACGCAGTATTTT.

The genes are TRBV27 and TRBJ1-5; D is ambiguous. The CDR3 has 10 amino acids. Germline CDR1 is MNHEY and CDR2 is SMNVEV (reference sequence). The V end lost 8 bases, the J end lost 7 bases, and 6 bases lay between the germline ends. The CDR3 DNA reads TGTGCCAGCGGAGGGCAGCCCCAGCATTTT. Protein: CASGGQPQHF.

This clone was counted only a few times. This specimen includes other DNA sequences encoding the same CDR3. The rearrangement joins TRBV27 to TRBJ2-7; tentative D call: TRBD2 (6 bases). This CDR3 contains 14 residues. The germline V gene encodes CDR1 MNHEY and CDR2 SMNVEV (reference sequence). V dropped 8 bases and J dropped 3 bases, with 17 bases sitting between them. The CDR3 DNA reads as TGTGCCAGCTCGAGCGGGCTAGCGAGCTACGAGCAGTACTTC. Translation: CASSSGLASYEQYF.

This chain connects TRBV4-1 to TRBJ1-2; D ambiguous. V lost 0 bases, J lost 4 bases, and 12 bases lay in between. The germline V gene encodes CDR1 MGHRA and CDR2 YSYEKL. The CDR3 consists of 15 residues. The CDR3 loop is CASSQDIRTAYGYTF. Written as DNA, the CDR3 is TGCGCCAGCAGCCAAGATATAAGGACGGCCTATGGCTACACCTTC.

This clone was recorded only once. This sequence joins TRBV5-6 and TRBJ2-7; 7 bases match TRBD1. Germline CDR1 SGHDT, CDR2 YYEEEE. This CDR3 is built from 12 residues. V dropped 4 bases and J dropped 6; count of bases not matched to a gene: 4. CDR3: CASSLDRAEQYF. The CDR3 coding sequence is TGTGCCAGCAGCCTCGACAGGGCCGAGCAGTACTTC.

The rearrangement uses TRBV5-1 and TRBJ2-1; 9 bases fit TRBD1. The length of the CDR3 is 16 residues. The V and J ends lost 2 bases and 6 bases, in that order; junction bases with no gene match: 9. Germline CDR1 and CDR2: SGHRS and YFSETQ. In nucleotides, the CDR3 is TGCGCCAGCAGCTTTCCGACAGGGGGGTTGATCAATGAGCAGTTCTTC. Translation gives CASSFPTGGLINEQFF. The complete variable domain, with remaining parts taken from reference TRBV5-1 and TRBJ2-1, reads KAGVTQTPRYLIKTRGQQVTLSCSPISGHRSVSWYQQTPGQGLQFLFEYFSETQRNKGNFPGRFSGRQFSNSRSEMNVSTLELGDSALYLCASSFPTGGLINEQFFGPGTRLTVL.

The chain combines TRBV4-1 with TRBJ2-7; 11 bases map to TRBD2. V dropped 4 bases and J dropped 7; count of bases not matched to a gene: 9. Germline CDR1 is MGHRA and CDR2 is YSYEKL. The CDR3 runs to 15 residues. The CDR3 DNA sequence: TGCGCCAGCAGCCTTACTAGCGGGAGTTGGGAGGAGCAGTACTTC. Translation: CASSLTSGSWEEQYF.

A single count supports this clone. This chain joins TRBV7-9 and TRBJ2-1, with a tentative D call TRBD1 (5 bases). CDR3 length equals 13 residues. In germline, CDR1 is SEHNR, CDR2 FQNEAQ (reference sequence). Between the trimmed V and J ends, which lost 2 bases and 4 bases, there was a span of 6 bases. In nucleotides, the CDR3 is TGTGCCAGCAGCTTACAGGGTTACAATGAGCAGTTCTTC. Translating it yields CASSLQGYNEQFF.

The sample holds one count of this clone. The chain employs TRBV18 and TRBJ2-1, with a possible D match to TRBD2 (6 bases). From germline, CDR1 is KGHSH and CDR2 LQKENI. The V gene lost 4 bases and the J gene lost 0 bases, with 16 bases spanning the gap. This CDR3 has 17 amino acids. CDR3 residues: CASSQRLGVSSYNEQFF. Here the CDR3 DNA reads TGTGCCAGCTCACAAAGACTAGGAGTTAGCTCCTACAATGAGCAGTTCTTC.

The CDR3 bases are TGTGCCAGCAGGAACCTTCGGACTAATAGCAATCAGCCCCAGCATTTT. Translation: CASRNLRTNSNQPQHF. The chain uses TRBV6-6 and TRBJ1-5; no clear D gene. This CDR3 contains 16 residues. Trimming cost V 6 bases and J 0 bases, with 15 bases left between them. Per the germline V gene, CDR1 is MNHNY and CDR2 is SVGAGI (reference sequence).

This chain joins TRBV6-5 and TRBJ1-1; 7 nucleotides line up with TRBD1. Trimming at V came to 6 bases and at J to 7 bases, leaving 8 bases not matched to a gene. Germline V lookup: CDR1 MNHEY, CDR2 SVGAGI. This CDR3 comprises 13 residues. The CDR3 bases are TGTGCCAGCAGCCCAAAAGGACAGGTTGAAGCTTTCTTT. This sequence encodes CASSPKGQVEAFF.

In DNA, the CDR3 is TGCGCCAGCAGCCAATATAAGGACAGGGGCCTCAATGAGCAGTTCTTC. It is translated as CASSQYKDRGLNEQFF. The chain is built from TRBV4-3 and TRBJ2-1; 9 bases agree with TRBD1. CDR3 length: 16 amino acids. J lost 6 bases, V lost 2 bases, and 8 bases had no gene match. Germline V gives CDR1 LGHNA, CDR2 YSLEER.

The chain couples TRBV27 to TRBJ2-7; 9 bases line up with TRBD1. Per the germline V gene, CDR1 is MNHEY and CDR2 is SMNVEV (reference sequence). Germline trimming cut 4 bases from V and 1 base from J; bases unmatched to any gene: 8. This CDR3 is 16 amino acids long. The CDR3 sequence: CASSSFGQGKSYEQYF. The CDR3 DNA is TGTGCCAGCAGTTCCTTCGGACAGGGGAAGTCCTACGAGCAGTACTTC.

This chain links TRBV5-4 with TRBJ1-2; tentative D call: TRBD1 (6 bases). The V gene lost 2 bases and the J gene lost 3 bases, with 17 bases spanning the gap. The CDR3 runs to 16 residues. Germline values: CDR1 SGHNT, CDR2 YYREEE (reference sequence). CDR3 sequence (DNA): TGTGCCAGCAGCTTATTGGTTCAGGGGCCCTACTATGGCTACACCTTC. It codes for CASSLLVQGPYYGYTF.

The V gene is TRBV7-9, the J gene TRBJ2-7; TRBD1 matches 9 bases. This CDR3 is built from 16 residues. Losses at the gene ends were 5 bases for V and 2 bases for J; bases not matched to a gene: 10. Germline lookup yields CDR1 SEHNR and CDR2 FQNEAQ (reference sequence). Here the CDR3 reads CASSVPGTGTPYEQYF. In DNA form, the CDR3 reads TGTGCCAGCAGCGTACCCGGGACAGGGACCCCCTACGAGCAGTACTTC. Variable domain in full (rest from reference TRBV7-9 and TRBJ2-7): DTGVSQNPRHKITKRGQNVTFRCDPISEHNRLYWYRQTLGQGPEFLTYFQNEAQLEKSRLLSDRFSAERPKGSFSTLEIQRTEQGDSAMYLCASSVPGTGTPYEQYFGPGTRLTVT.

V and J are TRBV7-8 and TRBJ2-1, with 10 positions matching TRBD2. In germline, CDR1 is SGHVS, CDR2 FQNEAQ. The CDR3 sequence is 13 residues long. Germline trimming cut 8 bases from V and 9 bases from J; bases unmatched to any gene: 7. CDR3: CASHSGRQGEQFF. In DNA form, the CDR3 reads TGTGCCAGCCATAGCGGGAGGCAAGGTGAGCAGTTCTTC. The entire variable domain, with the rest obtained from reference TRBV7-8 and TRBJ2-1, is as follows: GAGVSQSPRYKVAKRGQDVALRCDPISGHVSLFWYQQALGQGPEFLTYFQNEAQLDKSGLPSDRFFAERPEGSVSTLKIQRTQQEDSAVYLCASHSGRQGEQFFGPGTRLTVL.

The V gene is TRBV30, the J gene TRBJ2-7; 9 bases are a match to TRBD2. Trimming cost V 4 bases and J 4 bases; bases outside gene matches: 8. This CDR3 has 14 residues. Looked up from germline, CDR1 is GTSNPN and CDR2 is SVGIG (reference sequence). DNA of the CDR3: TGTGCCTGGACTAGCGGGGCGGTGGTATACGAGCAGTACTTC. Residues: CAWTSGAVVYEQYF.

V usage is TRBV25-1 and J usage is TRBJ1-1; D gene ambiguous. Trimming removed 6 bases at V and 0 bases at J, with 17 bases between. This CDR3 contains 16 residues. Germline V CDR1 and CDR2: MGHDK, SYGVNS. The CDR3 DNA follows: TGTGCCAGCAGGGAAAAACCAACAGATATGAACACTGAAGCTTTCTTT. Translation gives CASREKPTDMNTEAFF.

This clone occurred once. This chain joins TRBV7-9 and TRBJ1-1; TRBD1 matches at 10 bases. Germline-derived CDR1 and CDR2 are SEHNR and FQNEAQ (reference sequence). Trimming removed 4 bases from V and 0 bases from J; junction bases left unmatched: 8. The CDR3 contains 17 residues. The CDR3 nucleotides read TGTGCCAGCAGCTCCGGGACAGGGGCTTCCATGAACACTGAAGCTTTCTTT. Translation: CASSSGTGASMNTEAFF. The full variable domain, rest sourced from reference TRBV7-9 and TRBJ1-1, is DTGVSQNPRHKITKRGQNVTFRCDPISEHNRLYWYRQTLGQGPEFLTYFQNEAQLEKSRLLSDRFSAERPKGSFSTLEIQRTEQGDSAMYLCASSSGTGASMNTEAFFGQGTRLTVV.